A single sample gave rise to the 12 T cell receptor beta chains below, sequenced in a study of T cell responses to AZD1222 COVID-19 vaccine. The protocol was immunoSEQ multiplex PCR, while the TCRdb copy is restricted to in-frame clones and leaves out a portion. The sample includes about 130,000 clones, around 90% of them seen just once. This material consisted of peripheral blood, taken on day 0 of AZD1222 vaccination. Receptors originate from an adult in good health.

This clone was counted only a few times. V and J are TRBV11-2 and TRBJ1-1, with D unclear. From germline, CDR1 is SGHAT and CDR2 FQNNGV. This CDR3 region has 15 residues. The V and J ends lost 0 bases and 1 base respectively, with 9 bases between them. The CDR3 DNA follows: TGTGCCAGCAGCTTAGATCAGATAGCGAACACTGAAGCTTTCTTT. It codes for CASSLDQIANTEAFF.

The chain combines TRBV5-1 with TRBJ2-2; D uncertain. This CDR3 region has 16 residues. The germline V gene has CDR1 SGHRS and CDR2 YFSETQ. The V gene lost 4 bases and the J gene lost 0 bases, with 13 bases spanning the gap. The CDR3: CASSLNGVPNTGELFF. The CDR3 nucleotides are TGCGCCAGCAGCCTCAATGGGGTCCCGAACACCGGGGAGCTGTTTTTT. Full variable domain (outside the CDR3, taken from reference TRBV5-1 and TRBJ2-2): KAGVTQTPRYLIKTRGQQVTLSCSPISGHRSVSWYQQTPGQGLQFLFEYFSETQRNKGNFPGRFSGRQFSNSRSEMNVSTLELGDSALYLCASSLNGVPNTGELFFGEGSRLTVL.

The chain has TRBV2 and TRBJ1-3; 11 nucleotides agree with TRBD1. The CDR3 has 16 amino acids. V was clipped by 6 bases and J by 0 bases; unmatched bases: 4. Germline CDR1 SNHLY, CDR2 FYNNEI. The CDR3 DNA reads as TGTGCCAGCAGGGACGGGACAGGGGGCTCTGGAAACACCATATATTTT. It specifies CASRDGTGGSGNTIYF. Full variable domain (missing parts from reference TRBV2 and TRBJ1-3): EPEVTQTPSHQVTQMGQEVILRCVPISNHLYFYWYRQILGQKVEFLVSFYNNEISEKSEIFDDQFSVERPDGSNFTLKIRSTKLEDSAMYFCASRDGTGGSGNTIYFGEGSWLTVV.

The V call is TRBV25-1, the J call TRBJ1-1; D perhaps matches TRBD1 (6 bases). The CDR3 consists of 13 residues. The germline V and J ends were trimmed by 3 bases and 10 bases, with 15 bases remaining between them. Germline V gene data show CDR1 as MGHDK and CDR2 as SYGVNS. The CDR3 region is CASSDLGQKGAFF. The CDR3 DNA sequence: TGTGCCAGCAGTGATCTTGGACAGAAGGGAGCTTTCTTT.

V and J are TRBV19 and TRBJ2-7, with 11 nucleotides matching TRBD1. With V trimmed by 6 bases and J by 3 bases, 7 bases remained unmatched. The CDR3 length is 15 residues. CDR1 is LNHDA, CDR2 SQIVND, per germline (reference sequence). CDR3 DNA sequence: TGTGCCAGTAGGCAGACCGGGACAGGGGGCTACGAGCAGTACTTC. This codes for CASRQTGTGGYEQYF. The full variable domain, rest sourced from reference TRBV19 and TRBJ2-7, is DGGITQSPKYLFRKEGQNVTLSCEQNLNHDAMYWYRQDPGQGLRLIYYSQIVNDFQKGDIAEGYSVSREKKESFPLTVTSAQKNPTAFYLCASRQTGTGGYEQYFGPGTRLTVT.

The chain uses TRBV7-9 and TRBJ1-2; D call uncertain. The CDR3 extends over 11 amino acids. Germline-derived CDR1 and CDR2 are SEHNR and FQNEAQ (reference sequence). Deletions cut 5 bases from V and 10 bases from J, with 11 bases between. The CDR3 is CASSLQEDYTF. In DNA form, the CDR3 reads TGTGCCAGCAGCCTGCAGGAAGACTACACCTTC. Looking up the rest from reference TRBV7-9 and TRBJ1-2 gives the full variable domain: DTGVSQNPRHKITKRGQNVTFRCDPISEHNRLYWYRQTLGQGPEFLTYFQNEAQLEKSRLLSDRFSAERPKGSFSTLEIQRTEQGDSAMYLCASSLQEDYTFGSGTRLTVV.

The chain couples TRBV6-2 or TRBV6-3 to TRBJ1-6; D perhaps matches TRBD1 (5 bases). CDR1 MNHEY and CDR2 SVGEGT come from the germline V gene. The ends were cut back, 7 bases at V and 6 bases at J, with 16 bases in the middle. This CDR3 comprises 15 residues. CDR3 sequence: CASTPGNLINSPLHF. CDR3 coding DNA: TGTGCCAGCACCCCAGGGAACCTAATTAATTCACCCCTCCACTTT.

This rearrangement joins TRBV6-4 to TRBJ2-2; no clear D. The CDR3 runs to 14 residues. Germline V gives CDR1 MRHNA, CDR2 SNTAGT. Trimming shortened V by 4 bases and J by 3 bases, and 9 bases separated the two germline ends. For the CDR3, the DNA is TGTGCCAGCAGTGCCCTCTTAGACACCGGGGAGCTGTTTTTT. Its protein is CASSALLDTGELFF.

The chain recombines TRBV5-1 with TRBJ1-1; a possible D gene is TRBD1 (5 bases). The CDR3 extends over 14 amino acids. V lost 0 bases and J lost 7, with 13 bases in between. The V gene's germline CDR1 is SGHRS and CDR2 YFSETQ. The CDR3 spells CASSLETGRGEAFF. CDR3 nucleotides: TGCGCCAGCAGCTTGGAAACGGGGAGGGGTGAAGCTTTCTTT.

The chain combines TRBV19 with TRBJ1-4, with D tentatively TRBD1 (6 bases). CDR1 LNHDA and CDR2 SQIVND come from the germline V gene (reference sequence). The CDR3 spans 13 residues. V lost 6 bases, J lost 11 bases, and 16 bases lay in between. CDR3 loop: CASSPGQGNKLFF. For the CDR3, the DNA is TGTGCCAGTAGCCCCGGTCAGGGGAATAAACTGTTTTTT. Full variable domain (remainder filled in from reference TRBV19 and TRBJ1-4): DGGITQSPKYLFRKEGQNVTLSCEQNLNHDAMYWYRQDPGQGLRLIYYSQIVNDFQKGDIAEGYSVSREKKESFPLTVTSAQKNPTAFYLCASSPGQGNKLFFGSGTQLSVL.

The rearrangement joins TRBV28 to TRBJ1-5; 7 positions match TRBD1. Germline loops: CDR1 MDHEN, CDR2 SYDVKM. V was pared by 7 bases and J by 4 bases, with 1 base of the junction left unmatched. The CDR3 is 12 amino acids. Here the CDR3 reads CASTRGNQPQHF. The CDR3 coding sequence is TGTGCCAGCACCAGGGGGAATCAGCCCCAGCATTTT. The full variable domain, its missing parts supplied by reference TRBV28 and TRBJ1-5, is DVKVTQSSRYLVKRTGEKVFLECVQDMDHENMFWYRQDPGLGLRLIYFSYDVKMKEKGDIPEGYSVSREKKERFSLILESASTNQTSMYLCASTRGNQPQHFGDGTRLSIL.

This clone showed up just once. The J gene is TRBJ2-3, the V gene TRBV4-2, with 8 bases fitting TRBD1. This CDR3 contains 14 residues. Germline V gives CDR1 LGHNA, CDR2 YNFKEQ. V shed 2 bases, J shed 4 bases, and the junction held 2 bases outside the gene matches. In nucleotides, the CDR3 is TGTGCCAGCAGCCAAAGGACAGGGCCAGATACGCAGTATTTT. Its translation: CASSQRTGPDTQYF.